This TCR beta chain comes out of a study of blood T cell repertoires in COVID-19. Across the study: There were acute and convalescent COVID-19 samples, and they came from the United States, Italy and Spain. From T cells, B-cell-depleted T cells, or PBMCs came the material, which was cDNA or gDNA.

It was during active infection that Seattle patients were enrolled and then longitudinally followed. The CDR3 loop spans 16 amino acids. Germline V gives CDR1 SGHDT, CDR2 YYEEEE. V was pared by 3 bases and J by 9 bases, with 9 bases of the junction left unmatched. In the original processing: Using reference gene primer amplification, nucleated cell counts were estimated. Generated by immunoSEQ multiplex PCR, the TCRdb table keeps only in-frame clones and is missing some. The V and J calls and the clone size are those of that table, but D and trimming were determined from the DNA. The sample shows approximately 160,000 clones, approximately 81% of them seen only once.

This chain links TRBV5-6 with TRBJ1-6, with 10 bases matching TRBD1. Sample: peripheral blood. This receptor was obtained from a woman aged 55-69 years with COVID-19, enrolled during active disease. CDR3 sequence: CASSSTWTGGFSPLHF. The CDR3 DNA sequence: TGTGCCAGCAGCTCGACCTGGACAGGGGGATTTTCACCCCTCCACTTT.